This note documents a single TCR beta chain sequence. The antigen is not known. The data were obtained in a study of regulatory T cells in long-lasting Graves disease. Overall study findings and caveats: Segments TRBV28, TRBJ1-2 and TRBJ2-5 showed preferential usage in persistent disease.

V dropped 6 bases and J dropped 5 bases, with 16 bases sitting between them. The CDR3 has 14 amino acids. Germline values: CDR1 SGHAT, CDR2 FQDESV (reference sequence). Time point specified: newly diagnosed GD, antithyroid drugs for less than 3 months. Isolated PBMC RNA provided the starting material for the TCR library. Patients came from an endocrinology department in Xi'an, China. Researchers made TCR beta libraries by using iRepertoire HTBI primers and running Arm-PCR on CDR3 regions. From the multiplex PCR reads, TCRdb called clonotypes with MiXCR, one entry per CDR3 protein. The sample holds a few hundred thousand distinct CDR3 sequences, around a sixth seen once. The sample was also linked to a second study, of T cells in Graves' hyperthyroidism and ophthalmopathy.

This chain links TRBV11-1 with TRBJ1-1; tentatively, D is TRBD1 (5 bases). Sequenced material: peripheral blood mononuclear cells (PBMCs), taken at new diagnosis, from a patient treated with antithyroid drugs. The receptor was isolated from a woman aged 30 to 39 with Graves disease. The CDR3 DNA follows: TGTGCCAGCAGTTCCACCCAGGGCGGGACTGAAGCTTTCTTT. Protein: CASSSTQGGTEAFF.